This entry lists 5 T cell receptor beta chains sequenced from one sample in a study of radiotherapy plus CTLA-4 blockade in lung cancer. Data came from immunoSEQ multiplex PCR; TCRdb stores just in-frame clones and leaves some out. Seen here are some 50,000 clones, roughly four fifths observed once, and the top ten hold 4.5% to 5%. The sample here was peripheral blood, taken from a patient treated with radiotherapy plus ipilimumab. The source of these receptors is a human donor with non-small cell lung cancer whose response to radiotherapy plus ipilimumab could not be evaluated.

The genes are TRBV4-3 and TRBJ2-1; D uncertain. V was clipped by 4 bases and J by 2 bases, with 9 bases between them. Per the germline V gene, CDR1 is LGHNA and CDR2 is YSLEER. There are 14 residues in the CDR3. Here the CDR3 DNA reads TGCGCCAGCAGCCCTCGGTACGCCTACAATGAGCAGTTCTTC. Translation: CASSPRYAYNEQFF.

The chain carries TRBV2 and TRBJ1-5; TRBD1 might be the D (6 bases). CDR1 and CDR2 (germline): SNHLY, FYNNEI. V lost 8 bases and J 5 bases, leaving 13 bases between the germline ends. The CDR3 extends over 13 amino acids. CDR3 loop: CASSRDTDQPQHF. In DNA form, the CDR3 reads TGTGCCAGCTCACGGGACACCGATCAGCCCCAGCATTTT.

The chain couples TRBV19 to TRBJ2-2; TRBD2 matches 7 bases. This CDR3 comprises 15 residues. Germline CDR1 reads LNHDA; CDR2 reads SQIVND (reference sequence). Trimming took 5 bases from V and 1 from J; bases not matched to a gene: 4. CDR3 bases: TGTGCCAGTAGTCAGGCTAGCGGGAACACCGGGGAGCTGTTTTTT. It specifies CASSQASGNTGELFF.

The V gene is TRBV28, the J gene TRBJ2-1; 7 nucleotides align to TRBD2. J lost 5 bases, V lost 3 bases, and 13 bases had no gene match. The CDR3 spans 17 residues. CDR1 and CDR2 from the germline V gene are MDHEN and SYDVKM. DNA of the CDR3: TGTGCCAGCAGTTTCCCTCGTAGGGCGGGAGCGAACAATGAGCAGTTCTTC. Residues: CASSFPRRAGANNEQFF.

The rearrangement joins TRBV7-2 to TRBJ2-7, with D possibly TRBD1 on 6 matching bases. The V end was cut by 1 base, the J end by 6 bases, with 13 bases between. Germline CDR1 reads SGHTA; CDR2 reads FQGNSA. The CDR3 covers 14 residues. CDR3 sequence reads: CASSLEKGVGEQYF. CDR3 DNA: TGTGCCAGCAGCTTAGAAAAGGGGGTGGGCGAGCAGTACTTC.